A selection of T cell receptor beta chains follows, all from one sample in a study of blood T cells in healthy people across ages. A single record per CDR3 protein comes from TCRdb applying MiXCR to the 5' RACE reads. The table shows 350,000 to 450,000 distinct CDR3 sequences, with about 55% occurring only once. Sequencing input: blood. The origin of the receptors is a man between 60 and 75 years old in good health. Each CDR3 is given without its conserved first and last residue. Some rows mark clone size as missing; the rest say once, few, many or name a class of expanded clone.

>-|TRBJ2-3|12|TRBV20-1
SARRELRPDTQY
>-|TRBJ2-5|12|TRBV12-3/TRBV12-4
ASSFQGALETQY
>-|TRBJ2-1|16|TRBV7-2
ASSSGLAGGPIYNEQF
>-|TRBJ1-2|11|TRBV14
ASSQERSYGYT
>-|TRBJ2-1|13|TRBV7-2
ASSPHRVVHNEQF
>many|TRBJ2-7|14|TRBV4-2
ASSQEVAGARYEQY
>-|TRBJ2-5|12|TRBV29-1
SVVASRQGETQY
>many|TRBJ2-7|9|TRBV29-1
SVEERDEQY
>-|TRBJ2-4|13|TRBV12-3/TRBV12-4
ASRGPDRAKNIQY
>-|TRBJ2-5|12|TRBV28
ASSLVAWGETQY
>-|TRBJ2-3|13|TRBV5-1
ASSLGPRDGNTQY
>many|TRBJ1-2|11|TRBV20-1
SASPPGGGGYT
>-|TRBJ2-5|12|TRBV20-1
SAHPSGRGETQY
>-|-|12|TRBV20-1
SAPGLAGTYEQY
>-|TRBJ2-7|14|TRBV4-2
ASSQAVAGGDYEQY
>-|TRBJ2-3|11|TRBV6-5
ARWGVHTDTQY
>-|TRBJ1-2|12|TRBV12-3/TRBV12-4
ASNKDSSNYGYT
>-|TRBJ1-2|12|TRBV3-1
ASSQDLTDGGYT